Presented here are 6 T cell receptor beta chains from one specimen sequenced in a study of cytomegalovirus exposure and HLA in healthy donors. PCR amplification relied on 60 Vbeta primers (plus 13 Jbeta primers). The table came from immunoSEQ multiplex PCR; TCRdb's copy has only in-frame clones and leaves some out. The repertoire includes some 190,000 clones, approximately 79% of them detected once, and 1.6% sits in the top ten. Sequencing was performed on PBMCs. The receptors here all came from a woman between 18 and 29 years old in good health and CMV-seronegative.

V and J are TRBV18 and TRBJ1-4; D is ambiguous. V was shortened by 6 bases and J by 7 bases, with 18 bases between the two germline ends. Germline CDR1 is KGHSH and CDR2 is LQKENI. This CDR3 spans 15 amino acids. CDR3 protein: CASSPSEGWSEKLFF. As DNA, the CDR3 is TGTGCCAGCTCGCCGTCAGAGGGTTGGAGTGAAAAACTGTTTTTT.

V usage is TRBV5-4 and J usage is TRBJ1-2, with 8 bases fitting TRBD1. In germline, CDR1 is SGHNT, CDR2 YYREEE (reference sequence). J lost 0 bases, V lost 4 bases, and 5 bases had no gene match. CDR3 length: 15 residues. Here the CDR3 reads CASSPRDRPNYGYTF. CDR3 DNA: TGTGCCAGCAGCCCCCGGGACAGGCCTAACTATGGCTACACCTTC.

The V gene is TRBV27, the J gene TRBJ2-7; D call uncertain. Germline loops: CDR1 MNHEY, CDR2 SMNVEV (reference sequence). CDR3 length: 14 residues. V was trimmed by 2 bases and J by 3 bases, leaving 11 bases between them. CDR3 loop: CASSLERSGYEQYF. Written as DNA, the CDR3 is TGTGCCAGCAGTTTAGAGCGATCGGGCTACGAGCAGTACTTC.

This clone was seen just once. The CDR3 DNA reads TGTGCCAGCAGAGGCAGGACAGGGATGACTGAAGCTTTCTTT. Amino acid sequence: CASRGRTGMTEAFF. This chain joins TRBV2 and TRBJ1-1, with TRBD1 matching over 8 bases. CDR1 SNHLY and CDR2 FYNNEI come from the germline V gene. Trimming cost V 6 bases and J 5 bases; bases outside gene matches: 8. The CDR3 loop spans 14 amino acids.

V is TRBV5-6 and J is TRBJ2-7; weak D call: TRBD1 (6 bases). The CDR3 loop spans 13 amino acids. Germline assignment: CDR1 SGHDT and CDR2 YYEEEE. Trimming removed 4 bases from V and 5 bases from J, with 13 bases in between. This CDR3 is CASSPIEGDEQYF. CDR3 coding DNA: TGTGCCAGCAGCCCAATCGAGGGGGACGAGCAGTACTTC.

The chain combines TRBV9 with TRBJ1-2; 7 bases are shared with TRBD1. Germline CDR1 and CDR2: SGDLS and YYNGEE. V gave up 1 base and J gave up 3 bases; unmatched junction bases: 6. CDR3 length: 15 residues. In nucleotides, the CDR3 is TGTGCCAGCAGCGTAACCGGGACAGAAGACTATGGCTACACCTTC. As protein: CASSVTGTEDYGYTF.